The clone carrying this T cell receptor beta chain occurred once. The source of the sample is a study of OX40 agonist ivuxolimab in advanced cancers. Trimming took off 5 bases at V and 1 base at J, with 8 bases between the two ends. The CDR3 is made up of 13 amino acids. Germline V CDR1 and CDR2: MNHEY, SVGAGI. The table came from immunoSEQ multiplex PCR; TCRdb's copy has only in-frame clones and leaves some out. The sample carries about 66,000 clones, 80% to 85% recorded once. The specimen comprised CD4+ or CD8+ T cells sorted from blood, sampled in a trial of the OX40 agonist ivuxolimab. The V and J genes are TRBV6-5 and TRBJ1-1; D is undetermined. The TCR comes from an adult with an advanced solid tumor such as melanoma, head and neck, liver or kidney cancer. The CDR3 sequence: CASSAQANTEAFF. The CDR3 DNA reads TGTGCCAGCAGTGCCCAAGCGAACACTGAAGCTTTCTTT.